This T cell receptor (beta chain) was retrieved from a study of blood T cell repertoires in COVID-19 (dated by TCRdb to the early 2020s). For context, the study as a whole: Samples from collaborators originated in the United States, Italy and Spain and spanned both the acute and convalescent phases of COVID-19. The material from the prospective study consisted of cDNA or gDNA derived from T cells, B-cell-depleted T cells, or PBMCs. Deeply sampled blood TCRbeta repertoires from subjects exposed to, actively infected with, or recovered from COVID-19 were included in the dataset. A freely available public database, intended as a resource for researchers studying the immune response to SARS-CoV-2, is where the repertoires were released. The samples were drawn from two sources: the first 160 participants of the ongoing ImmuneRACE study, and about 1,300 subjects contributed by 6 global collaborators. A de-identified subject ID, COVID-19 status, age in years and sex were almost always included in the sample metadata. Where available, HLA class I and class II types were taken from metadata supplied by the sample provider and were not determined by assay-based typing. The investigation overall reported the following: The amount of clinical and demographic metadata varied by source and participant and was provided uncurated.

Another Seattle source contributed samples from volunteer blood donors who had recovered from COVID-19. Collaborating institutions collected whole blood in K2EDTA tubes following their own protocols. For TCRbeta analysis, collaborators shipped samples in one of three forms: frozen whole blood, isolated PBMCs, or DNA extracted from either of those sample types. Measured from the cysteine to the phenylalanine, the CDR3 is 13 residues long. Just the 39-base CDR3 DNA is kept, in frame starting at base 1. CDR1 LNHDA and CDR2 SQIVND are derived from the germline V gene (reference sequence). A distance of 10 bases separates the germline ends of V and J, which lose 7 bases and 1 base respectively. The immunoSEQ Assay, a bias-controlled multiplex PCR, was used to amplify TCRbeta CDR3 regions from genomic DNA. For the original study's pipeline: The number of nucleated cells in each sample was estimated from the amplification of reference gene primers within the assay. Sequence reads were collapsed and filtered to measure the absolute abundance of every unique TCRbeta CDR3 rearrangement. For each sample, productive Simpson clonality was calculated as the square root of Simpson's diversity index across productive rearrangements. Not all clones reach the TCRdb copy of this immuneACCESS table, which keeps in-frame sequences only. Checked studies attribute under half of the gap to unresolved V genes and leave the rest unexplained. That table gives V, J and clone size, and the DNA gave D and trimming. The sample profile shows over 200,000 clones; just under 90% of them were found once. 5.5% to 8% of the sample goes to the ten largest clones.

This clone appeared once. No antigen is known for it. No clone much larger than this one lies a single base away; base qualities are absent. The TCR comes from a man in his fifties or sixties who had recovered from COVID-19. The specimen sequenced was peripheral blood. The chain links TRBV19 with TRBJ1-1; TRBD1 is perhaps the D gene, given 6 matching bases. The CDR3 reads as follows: CASIGDKNTEAFF. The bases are TGTGCCAGTATTGGGGACAAGAACACTGAAGCTTTCTTT.